This TCR beta chain was recovered during a study of cytomegalovirus exposure and HLA in healthy donors. About the research overall: A later analysis reported the roughly 130 validation repertoires used the same platform as the approximately 700 first-cohort repertoires.

Among the 110 or so subjects of the validation cohort, separate from the roughly 670-subject first cohort, were the donors. The CDR3 has 18 amino acids. The J segment lost 0 bases and the V segment lost 4 bases, leaving 11 bases of the junction unmatched. Per germline, CDR1 MGHRA and CDR2 YSYEKL. Clones were sequenced by immunoSEQ multiplex PCR, and TCRdb holds only the in-frame ones, with some missing. The data contain 86,000 or so clones, almost 97% of them seen just once; the ten biggest clones take up around 1.6%. This rearrangement joins TRBV4-1 to TRBJ2-7; TRBD2 matches at 11 bases. The TCR comes from a man aged 18 to 30 in good health and CMV-seropositive. Material: PBMCs. CDR3: CASSPALAGGYHSYEQYF. The CDR3 DNA reads TGCGCCAGCAGCCCGGCCCTAGCGGGAGGTTACCACTCCTACGAGCAGTACTTC.